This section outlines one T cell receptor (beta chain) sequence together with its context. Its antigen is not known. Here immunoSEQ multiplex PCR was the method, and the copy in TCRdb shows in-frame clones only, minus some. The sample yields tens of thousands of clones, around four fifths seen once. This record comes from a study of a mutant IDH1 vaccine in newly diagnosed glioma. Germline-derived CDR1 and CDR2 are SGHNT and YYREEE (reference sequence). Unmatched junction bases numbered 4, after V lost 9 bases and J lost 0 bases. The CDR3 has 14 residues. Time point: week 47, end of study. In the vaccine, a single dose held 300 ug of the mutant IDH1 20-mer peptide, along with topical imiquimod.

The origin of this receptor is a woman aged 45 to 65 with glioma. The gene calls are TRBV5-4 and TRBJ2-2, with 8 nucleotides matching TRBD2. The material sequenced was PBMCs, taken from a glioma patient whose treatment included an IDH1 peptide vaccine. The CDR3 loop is CATGGGTNTGELFF. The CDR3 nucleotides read TGTGCCACCGGCGGGGGGACGAACACCGGGGAGCTGTTTTTT.